This passage covers 27 T cell receptor beta chains from one sample sequenced in a study of shared clonotypes between healthy human individuals. The protocol was immunoSEQ multiplex PCR, while the TCRdb copy is restricted to in-frame clones and leaves out a portion. The data contain hundreds of thousands of clones, around 77% of them singletons. Sequenced material: PBMCs. Receptors were obtained from a woman aged 40 to 49 in good health. Some clones in this sample may be carry-over from other donors' samples.

This chain joins TRBV12-5 and TRBJ2-3, with unresolved D. Trimming shortened V by 1 base and J by 4 bases, and 6 bases separated the two germline ends. Germline lookup yields CDR1 LGHNT and CDR2 FRNRAP. This CDR3 is built from 13 residues. Here the CDR3 reads CASGLDGPDTQYF. The CDR3 bases are TGTGCTAGTGGTTTGGATGGACCAGATACGCAGTATTTT.

The V gene is TRBV5-4, the J gene TRBJ2-5; 8 bases are shared with TRBD2. The junction had 5 bases not matched to a gene; V was cut back by 5 bases and J by 2 bases. CDR1 is SGHNT and CDR2 is YYREEE in the germline V gene (reference sequence). This CDR3 contains 14 residues. CDR3 amino acids: CASSTSGSQETQYF. CDR3 DNA: TGTGCCAGCAGTACCAGCGGGAGTCAAGAGACCCAGTACTTC.

The J gene is TRBJ2-1, the V gene TRBV6-5; D is tentatively TRBD1 or TRBD2 (7 bases each). The CDR3 contains 15 residues. V lost 5 bases and J lost 7, with 18 bases in between. CDR1 and CDR2 (germline): MNHEY, SVGAGI. The CDR3 bases are TGTGCCAGCAGTGGCAGGGGGGGGAGGCGGAATGAGCAGTTCTTC. It encodes CASSGRGGRRNEQFF.

The gene calls are TRBV29-1 and TRBJ2-5; TRBD2 agrees at 7 bases. CDR1 is SQVTM and CDR2 is ANQGSEA in the germline V gene. The CDR3 covers 13 residues. V was pared by 8 bases and J by 2 bases, with 8 bases of the junction left unmatched. CDR3 region: CSTGASGQETQYF. The CDR3 DNA sequence: TGCAGCACAGGAGCTAGCGGACAAGAGACCCAGTACTTC.

The V call is TRBV19, the J call TRBJ2-7; D is undetermined. The CDR3 covers 13 residues. V was clipped by 2 bases and J by 2 bases, with 7 bases between them. The germline V gene has CDR1 LNHDA and CDR2 SQIVND (reference sequence). This CDR3 reads CASSINGPYEQYF. As DNA, the CDR3 is TGTGCCAGTAGTATAAACGGTCCCTACGAGCAGTACTTC.

A remark on this clone: A read error may be the cause here, since a much bigger clone is one base away. The sample holds other DNA sequences that translate to the same CDR3. The chain links TRBV2 to TRBJ2-5; D is perhaps TRBD2 (6 bases). Germline CDR1 and CDR2: SNHLY and FYNNEI. Trimming took 6 bases from V and 3 from J, leaving 11 bases between them. This CDR3 has 13 residues. CDR3 nucleotide sequence: TGTGCCAGCAGCCGGGAGTCTGAAGAGACCCAGTACTTC. This translates into CASSRESEETQYF. Combining the CDR3 with reference TRBV2 and TRBJ2-5 gives the whole variable domain EPEVTQTPSHQVTQMGQEVILRCVPISNHLYFYWYRQILGQKVEFLVSFYNNEISEKSEIFDDQFSVERPDGSNFTLKIRSTKLEDSAMYFCASSRESEETQYFGPGTRLLVL.

The rearrangement joins TRBV18 to TRBJ1-2; 9 positions match TRBD1. Germline V gene data show CDR1 as KGHSH and CDR2 as LQKENI. The CDR3 loop spans 16 amino acids. The V segment lost 3 bases and the J segment 6 bases; nucleotides outside the gene matches: 11. CDR3 region: CASSPSGQGSSNGYTF. CDR3 bases: TGTGCCAGCTCACCCTCCGGACAGGGGAGTTCCAATGGCTACACCTTC.

The chain uses TRBV5-6 and TRBJ1-3, with D possibly TRBD1 on 5 matching bases. The CDR3 has 17 residues. The germline V and J ends were trimmed by 3 bases and 0 bases, with 16 bases remaining between them. From germline, CDR1 is SGHDT and CDR2 YYEEEE. The CDR3: CASSSWSTRGSGNTIYF. The CDR3 DNA sequence: TGTGCCAGCAGCTCCTGGTCGACGAGGGGCTCTGGAAACACCATATATTTT. The full variable domain, completed using reference TRBV5-6 and TRBJ1-3, is DAGVTQSPTHLIKTRGQQVTLRCSPKSGHDTVSWYQQALGQGPQFIFQYYEEEERQRGNFPDRFSGHQFPNYSSELNVNALLLGDSALYLCASSSWSTRGSGNTIYFGEGSWLTVV.

With respect to this clone: This may be a read error: a much more frequent sequence differs by one nucleotide. The chain employs TRBV7-2 and TRBJ2-7; unclear D gene. V was cut by 3 bases and J by 0 bases, with 9 bases left in between. This CDR3 is 14 amino acids long. The germline V gene encodes CDR1 SGHTA and CDR2 FQGNSA. The CDR3 DNA sequence: TGTGCCAGCAGCTTCCTATCAAGCTCCTACGAGCAGTACTTC. Translating it yields CASSFLSSSYEQYF.

This chain connects TRBV6-1 to TRBJ2-4; TRBD1 matches at 12 bases. V shed 3 bases and J 8 bases; nucleotides not matched to a gene: 5. CDR3 length: 15 residues. The V gene's germline CDR1 is MNHNS and CDR2 SASEGT. This chain's CDR3 is CASSEGQGAADIQYF. The CDR3 DNA reads TGTGCCAGCAGTGAGGGACAGGGGGCCGCGGACATTCAGTACTTC.

On this clone itself: Since a far larger clone is one base different, this is likely a read error. The chain has TRBV5-1 and TRBJ2-5; perhaps TRBD1 as D (5 bases). Trimming cost V 1 base and J 1 base, with 8 bases left between them. The V gene's germline CDR1 is SGHRS and CDR2 YFSETQ. The CDR3 spans 14 residues. The CDR3 region is CASSLSDSQETQYF. CDR3 sequence (DNA): TGCGCCAGCAGCTTGTCCGACAGCCAAGAGACCCAGTACTTC.

This clone was detected a few times. The V and J genes are TRBV6-5 and TRBJ2-7; weak D call: TRBD2 (6 bases). This CDR3 contains 14 residues. Germline CDR1 and CDR2: MNHEY and SVGAGI. The V gene lost 5 bases and the J gene lost 4 bases, with 15 bases spanning the gap. The CDR3 nucleotides are TGTGCCAGCAGTCTACACCGGGAGTGGTACGAGCAGTACTTC. Translating gives CASSLHREWYEQYF.

This clone was counted a single time. The chain combines TRBV6-5 with TRBJ2-3; D gene unclear. This CDR3 has 13 amino acids. The germline V gene encodes CDR1 MNHEY and CDR2 SVGAGI. The V gene lost 0 bases and the J gene lost 8 bases, with 9 bases spanning the gap. DNA for the CDR3: TGTGCCAGCAGTTACTCGACCTCTGGTACGCAGTATTTT. This encodes CASSYSTSGTQYF.

With respect to this clone: A far larger clone is one nucleotide away, so this likely arose from a read error. Other DNA sequences in the same sample also yield this CDR3. This chain uses TRBV25-1 with TRBJ2-5; D uncertain. In germline, CDR1 is MGHDK, CDR2 SYGVNS. Trimming stripped 6 bases from V and 2 bases from J, with 10 bases between. This CDR3 is 13 amino acids long. CDR3 nucleotide sequence: TGTGCCAGCAGACACAACCAGCAAGAGACCCAGTACTTC. This encodes CASRHNQQETQYF.

The gene calls are TRBV5-1 and TRBJ1-3, with a tentative D call TRBD1 (6 bases). Germline V gene sequence: CDR1 SGHRS, CDR2 YFSETQ. V was trimmed by 4 bases and J by 8 bases, leaving 19 bases between them. This CDR3 is 15 amino acids long. In DNA, the CDR3 is TGCGCCAGCAGCCCCGGGGGCCCTCACCTGGACACCATATATTTT. This translates into CASSPGGPHLDTIYF.

V gene TRBV28 combines with J gene TRBJ1-5; D is perhaps TRBD1 (6 bases). The germline V and J ends were trimmed by 5 bases and 4 bases, with 12 bases remaining between them. The length of the CDR3 is 14 residues. Germline CDR1 is MDHEN and CDR2 is SYDVKM. The CDR3 here is CASSPRGGNQPQHF. The CDR3 DNA sequence: TGTGCCAGCAGTCCACGAGGGGGGAATCAGCCCCAGCATTTT.

The rearrangement joins TRBV28 to TRBJ2-1, with D hard to call. The CDR3 sequence is 12 residues long. In germline, CDR1 is MDHEN, CDR2 SYDVKM. The germline V and J ends were trimmed by 1 base and 11 bases, with 9 bases remaining between them. The CDR3 sequence is CASSLSLGKQFF. CDR3 bases: TGTGCCAGCAGTTTATCTTTGGGCAAGCAGTTCTTC.

Note on this clone: With a far larger clone one base away, a read error is the likely cause. The chain carries TRBV6-5 and TRBJ1-5; perhaps TRBD1 as D (5 bases). Germline assignment: CDR1 MNHEY and CDR2 SVGAGI. The length of the CDR3 is 15 residues. This CDR3 is CVSSYRDSGNQPQHF. The CDR3 DNA sequence: TGTGTCAGCAGTTACCGAGACAGCGGCAATCAGCCCCAGCATTTT.

The chain is built from TRBV30 and TRBJ1-5; 10 bases match TRBD1. The CDR3 runs to 14 residues. Looked up from germline, CDR1 is GTSNPN and CDR2 is SVGIG (reference sequence). V shed 0 bases and J 6 bases; nucleotides not matched to a gene: 2. The CDR3 spells CAWSVRDRGQPQHF. The CDR3 DNA is TGTGCCTGGAGTGTCCGGGACAGGGGTCAGCCCCAGCATTTT. The variable domain in full, completed from reference TRBV30 and TRBJ1-5, reads SQTIHQWPATLVQPVGSPLSLECTVEGTSNPNLYWYRQAAGRGLQLLFYSVGIGQISSEVPQNLSASRPQDRQFILSSKKLLLSDSGFYLCAWSVRDRGQPQHFGDGTRLSIL.

The chain combines TRBV9 with TRBJ2-3; D is uncertain. V gave up 0 bases and J gave up 3 bases, with 11 bases separating them. The CDR3 is 15 residues long. CDR1 and CDR2 from the germline V gene are SGDLS and YYNGEE. Here the CDR3 reads CASSVGSPRTDTQYF. The CDR3 DNA reads TGTGCCAGCAGCGTAGGTTCACCCCGTACAGATACGCAGTATTTT.

For this clone: A far more abundant clone sits one base away, making this likely a read error. Other nucleotide sequences in the sample specify the same CDR3. The V call is TRBV29-1, the J call TRBJ1-1; D perhaps matches TRBD1 (6 bases). Trimming took off 0 bases at V and 8 bases at J, with 25 bases between the two ends. Germline V gene data show CDR1 as SQVTM and CDR2 as ANQGSEA. CDR3 length: 17 amino acids. The CDR3 DNA reads as TGCAGCGTTGAAGATCCCAACGGGAGGGGGATGGGCACCGAAGCTTTCTTT. Its protein is CSVEDPNGRGMGTEAFF.

This clone was detected once. Only one base separates this from a far larger clonotype, so it likely reflects a read error. Different DNA sequences within this sample yield the same CDR3. V and J are TRBV30 and TRBJ2-6; D may be TRBD1 (7 bases). The CDR3 spans 15 residues. The germline V gene has CDR1 GTSNPN and CDR2 SVGIG (reference sequence). CDR3 coding DNA: TGCGCCCGGGGGACAGACCTCTCTGGGGCCAACGTCCTGACTTTC. As protein: CARGTDLSGANVLTF.

This clone was detected a few times. The chain has TRBV4-3 and TRBJ2-2; D is undetermined. Germline CDR1 reads LGHNA; CDR2 reads YSLEER. The CDR3 loop spans 14 amino acids. Trimming pared 0 bases from V and 4 bases from J, leaving 6 bases between. CDR3 coding DNA: TGCGCCAGCAGCCAAGATATGGGCACCGGGGAGCTGTTTTTT. It encodes CASSQDMGTGELFF.

DNA of the CDR3: TGTGCGGGAGGGGACGGAACGAACACCGGGGAGCTGTTTTTT. Translated: CAGGDGTNTGELFF. The J gene is TRBJ2-2, the V gene TRBV10-3; 7 positions match TRBD2. This CDR3 is 14 amino acids long. Germline loops: CDR1 ENHRY, CDR2 SYGVKD.

Turning to this clone: Given a far larger clone just one base away, this is likely a sequencing read error. Because it lacks the conserved phenylalanine or tryptophan at the end, this CDR3 is likely a read error. The chain joins TRBV7-2 to TRBJ2-7; weak D call: TRBD2 (5 bases). CDR3 length equals 13 residues. V was clipped by 5 bases and J by 0 bases, with 8 bases between them. From germline, CDR1 is SGHTA and CDR2 FQGNSA. The CDR3 DNA sequence: TGTGCCAGCAGCCTCCGGGGCTCCTACGAGCAGTACCTC. This codes for CASSLRGSYEQYL.

The chain couples TRBV7-2 to TRBJ1-5; D is ambiguous. With 5 bases removed from V and 1 base from J, the gap between germline ends came to 12 bases. The length of the CDR3 is 15 residues. Germline V CDR1 and CDR2: SGHTA, FQGNSA. CDR3 nucleotides: TGTGCCAGCAGCATGGACCCTTCGAGCAATCAGCCCCAGCATTTT. It encodes CASSMDPSSNQPQHF.

This clone was counted a single time. The chain employs TRBV29-1 and TRBJ2-3; D possibly corresponds to TRBD2 (6 bases). Per the germline V gene, CDR1 is SQVTM and CDR2 is ANQGSEA. The CDR3 spans 16 residues. V shed 1 base and J shed 9 bases, with 23 bases lying between them. The CDR3 nucleotides are TGCAGCGTTGAAGGCGGGGCAGGTACTAGCTTTCACACGCAGTATTTT. Translation gives CSVEGGAGTSFHTQYF.